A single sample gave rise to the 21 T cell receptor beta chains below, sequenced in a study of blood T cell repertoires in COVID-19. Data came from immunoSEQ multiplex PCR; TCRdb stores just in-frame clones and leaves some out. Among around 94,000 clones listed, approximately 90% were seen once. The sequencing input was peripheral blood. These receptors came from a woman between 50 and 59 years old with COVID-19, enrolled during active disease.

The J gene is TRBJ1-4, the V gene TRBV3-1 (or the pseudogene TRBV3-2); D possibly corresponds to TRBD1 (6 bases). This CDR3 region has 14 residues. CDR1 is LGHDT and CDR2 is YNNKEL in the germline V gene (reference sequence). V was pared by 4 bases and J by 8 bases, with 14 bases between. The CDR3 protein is CASSLQGTGEKLFF. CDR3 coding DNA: TGTGCCAGCAGCCTTCAGGGGACGGGCGAAAAACTGTTTTTT.

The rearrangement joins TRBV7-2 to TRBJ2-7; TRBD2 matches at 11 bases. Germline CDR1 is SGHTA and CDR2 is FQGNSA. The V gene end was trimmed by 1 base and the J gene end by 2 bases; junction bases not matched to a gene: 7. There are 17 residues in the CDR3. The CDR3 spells CASSLDASGGLAYEQYF. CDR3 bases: TGTGCCAGCAGCTTAGATGCTAGCGGGGGGTTGGCCTACGAGCAGTACTTC.

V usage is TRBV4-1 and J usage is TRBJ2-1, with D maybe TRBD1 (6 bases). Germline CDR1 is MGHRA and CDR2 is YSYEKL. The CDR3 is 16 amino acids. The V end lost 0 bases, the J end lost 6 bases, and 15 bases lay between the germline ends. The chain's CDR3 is CASSQDLQGWGNEQFF. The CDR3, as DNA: TGCGCCAGCAGCCAAGATTTACAGGGCTGGGGCAATGAGCAGTTCTTC.

The CDR3 protein is CSVVSRVSYEQYF. Here the CDR3 DNA reads TGCAGCGTTGTGTCCAGGGTCTCCTACGAGCAGTACTTC. The V call is TRBV29-1, the J call TRBJ2-7, with D perhaps TRBD1 (5 bases). Per the germline V gene, CDR1 is SQVTM and CDR2 is ANQGSEA. The CDR3 totals 13 residues. Trimming removed 4 bases at V and 0 bases at J, with 10 bases between.

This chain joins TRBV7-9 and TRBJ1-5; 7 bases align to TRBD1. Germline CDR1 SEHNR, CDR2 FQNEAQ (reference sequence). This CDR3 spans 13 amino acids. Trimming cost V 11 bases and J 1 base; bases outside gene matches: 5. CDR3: CAGATGSNQPQHF. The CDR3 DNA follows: TGTGCCGGTGCGACAGGGAGCAATCAGCCCCAGCATTTT.

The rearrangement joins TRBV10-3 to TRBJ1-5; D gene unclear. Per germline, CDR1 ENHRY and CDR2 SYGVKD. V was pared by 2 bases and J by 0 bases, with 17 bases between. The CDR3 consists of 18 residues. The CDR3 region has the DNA TGTGCCATCAGTGAGAGGGCGGGGAGATATAATAGCAATCAGCCCCAGCATTTT. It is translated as CAISERAGRYNSNQPQHF.

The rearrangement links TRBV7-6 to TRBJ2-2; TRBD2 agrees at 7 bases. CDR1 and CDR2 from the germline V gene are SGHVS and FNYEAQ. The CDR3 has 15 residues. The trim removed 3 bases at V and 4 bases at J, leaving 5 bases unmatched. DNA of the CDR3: TGTGCCAGCAGCTTCCGTTCGGGGGGCACCGGGGAGCTGTTTTTT. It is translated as CASSFRSGGTGELFF.

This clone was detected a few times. This CDR3 is CANGTAPVGNEQFF. The DNA for the CDR3 is TGTGCCAACGGGACTGCCCCCGTGGGTAATGAGCAGTTCTTC. This chain links TRBV7-9 with TRBJ2-1, with a tentative D call TRBD2 (6 bases). Trimming stripped 10 bases from V and 7 bases from J, with 20 bases between. This CDR3 has 14 amino acids. In germline, CDR1 is SEHNR, CDR2 FQNEAQ (reference sequence).

CDR3 DNA: TGTGCCAGCAGCTTGGTTGGCATCAGCTCCTACAATGAGCAGTTCTTC. As protein: CASSLVGISSYNEQFF. This chain joins TRBV5-6 and TRBJ2-1; D gene uncertain. The germline V gene has CDR1 SGHDT and CDR2 YYEEEE. The CDR3 has 16 residues. V gave up 0 bases and J gave up 0 bases, with 10 bases separating them.

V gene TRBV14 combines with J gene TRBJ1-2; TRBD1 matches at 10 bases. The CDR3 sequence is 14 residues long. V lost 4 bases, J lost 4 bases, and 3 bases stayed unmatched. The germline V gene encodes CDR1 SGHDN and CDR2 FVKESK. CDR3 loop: CASSPGTGAYGYTF. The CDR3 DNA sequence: TGTGCCAGCAGCCCCGGGACAGGGGCCTATGGCTACACCTTC.

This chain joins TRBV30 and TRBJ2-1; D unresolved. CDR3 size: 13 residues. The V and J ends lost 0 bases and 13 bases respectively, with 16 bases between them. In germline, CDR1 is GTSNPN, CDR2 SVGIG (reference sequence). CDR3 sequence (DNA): TGTGCCTGGAGTGTACCCCCCCTAGACGAACAGTTCTTC. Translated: CAWSVPPLDEQFF.

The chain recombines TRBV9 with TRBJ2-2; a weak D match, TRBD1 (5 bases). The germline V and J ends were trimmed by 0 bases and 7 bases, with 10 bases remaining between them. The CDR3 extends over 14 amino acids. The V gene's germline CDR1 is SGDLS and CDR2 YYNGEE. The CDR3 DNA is TGTGCCAGCAGCGTAGGACAGTTTAGCGGGGAGCTGTTTTTT. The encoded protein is CASSVGQFSGELFF.

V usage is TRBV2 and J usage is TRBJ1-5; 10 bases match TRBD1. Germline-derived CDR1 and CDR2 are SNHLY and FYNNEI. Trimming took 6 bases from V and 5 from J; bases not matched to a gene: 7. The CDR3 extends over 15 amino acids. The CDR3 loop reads CASRGPGTGDQPQHF. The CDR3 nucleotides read TGTGCCAGCAGGGGACCCGGGACAGGGGATCAGCCCCAGCATTTT.

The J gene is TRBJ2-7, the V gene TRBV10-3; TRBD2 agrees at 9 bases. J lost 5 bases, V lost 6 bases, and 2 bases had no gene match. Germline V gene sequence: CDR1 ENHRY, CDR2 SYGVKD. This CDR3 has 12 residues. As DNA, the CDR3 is TGTGCCATCAGGCTAGCGGGGAACGAGCAGTACTTC. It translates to CAIRLAGNEQYF.

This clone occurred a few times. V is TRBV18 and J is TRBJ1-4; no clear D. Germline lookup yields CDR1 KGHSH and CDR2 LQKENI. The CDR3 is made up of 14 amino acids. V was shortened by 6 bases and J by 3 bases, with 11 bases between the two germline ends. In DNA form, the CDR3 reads TGTGCCAGCTCGCCCGAGTCGGCTAATGAAAAACTGTTTTTT. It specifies CASSPESANEKLFF.

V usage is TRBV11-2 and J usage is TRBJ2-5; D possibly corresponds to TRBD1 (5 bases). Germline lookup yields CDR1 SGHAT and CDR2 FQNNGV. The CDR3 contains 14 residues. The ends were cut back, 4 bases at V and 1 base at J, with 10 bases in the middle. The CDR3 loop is CASSSRTFQETQYF. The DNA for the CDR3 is TGTGCCAGCAGCTCACGGACATTCCAAGAGACCCAGTACTTC. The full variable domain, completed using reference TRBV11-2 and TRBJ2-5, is EAGVAQSPRYKIIEKRQSVAFWCNPISGHATLYWYQQILGQGPKLLIQFQNNGVVDDSQLPKDRFSAERLKGVDSTLKIQPAKLEDSAVYLCASSSRTFQETQYFGPGTRLLVL.

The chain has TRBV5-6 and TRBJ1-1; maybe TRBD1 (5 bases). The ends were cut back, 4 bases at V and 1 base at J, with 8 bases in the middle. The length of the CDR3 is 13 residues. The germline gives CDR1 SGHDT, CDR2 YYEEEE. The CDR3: CASSVGGNTEAFF. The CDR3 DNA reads TGTGCCAGCAGCGTCGGGGGGAACACTGAAGCTTTCTTT. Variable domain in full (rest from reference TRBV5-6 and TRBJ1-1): DAGVTQSPTHLIKTRGQQVTLRCSPKSGHDTVSWYQQALGQGPQFIFQYYEEEERQRGNFPDRFSGHQFPNYSSELNVNALLLGDSALYLCASSVGGNTEAFFGQGTRLTVV.

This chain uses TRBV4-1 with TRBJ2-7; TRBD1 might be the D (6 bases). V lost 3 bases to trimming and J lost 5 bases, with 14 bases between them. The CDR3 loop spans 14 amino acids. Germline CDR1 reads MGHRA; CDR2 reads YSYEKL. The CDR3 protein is CASSHAKQGHEQYF. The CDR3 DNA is TGCGCCAGCAGCCACGCAAAACAGGGCCACGAGCAGTACTTC.

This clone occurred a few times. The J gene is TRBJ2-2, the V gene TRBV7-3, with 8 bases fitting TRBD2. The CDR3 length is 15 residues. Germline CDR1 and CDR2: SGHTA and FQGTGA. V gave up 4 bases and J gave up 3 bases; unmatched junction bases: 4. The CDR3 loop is CASSSQLADTGELFF. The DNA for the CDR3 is TGTGCCAGCAGCTCTCAACTAGCGGACACCGGGGAGCTGTTTTTT. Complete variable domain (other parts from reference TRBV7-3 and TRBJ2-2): GAGVSQTPSNKVTEKGKYVELRCDPISGHTALYWYRQSLGQGPEFLIYFQGTGAADDSGLPNDRFFAVRPEGSVSTLKIQRTERGDSAVYLCASSSQLADTGELFFGEGSRLTVL.

The DNA of the CDR3 is TGTGCCAGCAGTGAAGCGCTAATCCCCGGGGCAGATACGCAGTATTTT. It specifies CASSEALIPGADTQYF. The chain uses TRBV2 and TRBJ2-3; the D gene is possibly TRBD2 (5 bases). The V gene's germline CDR1 is SNHLY and CDR2 FYNNEI. The CDR3 sequence is 16 residues long. V shed 0 bases and J shed 4 bases, with 14 bases lying between them.

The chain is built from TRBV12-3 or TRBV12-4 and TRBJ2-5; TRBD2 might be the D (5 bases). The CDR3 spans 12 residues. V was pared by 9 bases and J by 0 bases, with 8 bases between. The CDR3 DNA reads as TGTGCCAGTACGGGGTACCAAGAGACCCAGTACTTC. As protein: CASTGYQETQYF.